One sample yielded the 10 T cell receptor beta chains listed below, sequenced in a study of blood T cell repertoires in COVID-19. Only in-frame clones appear in the TCRdb table, and some are missing; sequencing was by immunoSEQ multiplex PCR. The sample yields over 200,000 clones, approximately 80% seen once. Sequencing was carried out using PBMCs or T cells enriched from blood (not recorded which). The receptors stem from a man aged 55 to 70 who had recovered from COVID-19.

V and J are TRBV11-2 and TRBJ2-2; 7 bases line up with TRBD1. The germline V gene has CDR1 SGHAT and CDR2 FQNNGV. Trimming cost V 5 bases and J 1 base; bases outside gene matches: 4. The CDR3 totals 15 residues. The CDR3, as DNA: TGTGCCAGCAGCCGACGGACAGGGAACACCGGGGAGCTGTTTTTT. The encoded protein is CASSRRTGNTGELFF.

The rearrangement joins TRBV5-1 to TRBJ1-4; TRBD1 matches at 9 bases. Germline loops: CDR1 SGHRS, CDR2 YFSETQ. With 4 bases clipped from V and 0 bases from J, the junction kept 10 bases outside the gene matches. The CDR3 is made up of 18 amino acids. CDR3 in DNA: TGCGCCAGCAGCGCTGGGACAGGGAGCTCTTCAACTAATGAAAAACTGTTTTTT. This sequence encodes CASSAGTGSSSTNEKLFF.

The V and J genes are TRBV30 and TRBJ1-1, with D maybe TRBD1 (6 bases). Trimming removed 5 bases from V and 3 bases from J, with 13 bases in between. Germline CDR1 reads GTSNPN; CDR2 reads SVGIG (reference sequence). This CDR3 contains 13 residues. CDR3 nucleotide sequence: TGTGCCTGGGGGGGGCAGGTTGACACTGAAGCTTTCTTT. This encodes CAWGGQVDTEAFF.

The chain recombines TRBV27 with TRBJ1-2, with TRBD1 matching over 7 bases. V lost 6 bases to trimming and J lost 5 bases; unmatched junction nucleotides: 9. Germline CDR1 and CDR2: MNHEY and SMNVEV (reference sequence). CDR3 length: 14 residues. The CDR3 DNA reads TGTGCCAGCAGGGCGACAGGGATACCTTATGGCTACACCTTC. Translation: CASRATGIPYGYTF.

The chain combines TRBV18 with TRBJ2-5; 9 bases are a match to TRBD2. This CDR3 comprises 16 residues. Germline V lookup: CDR1 KGHSH, CDR2 LQKENI. With V trimmed by 2 bases and J by 1 base, 5 bases remained unmatched. The CDR3 sequence: CASSPIAGGRQETQYF. The DNA for the CDR3 is TGTGCCAGCTCACCAATCGCGGGGGGGCGCCAAGAGACCCAGTACTTC.

This clone was counted between two and nine times. The chain uses TRBV14 and TRBJ1-3; D is unclear. The germline V and J ends were trimmed by 0 bases and 3 bases, with 9 bases remaining between them. The germline V gene has CDR1 SGHDN and CDR2 FVKESK. The CDR3 totals 15 residues. The CDR3 region is CASSQDRSLGNTIYF. CDR3 nucleotides: TGTGCCAGCAGCCAAGACCGGAGCCTTGGAAACACCATATATTTT.

The genes are TRBV27 and TRBJ2-7; 8 positions match TRBD2. This CDR3 is built from 17 residues. Trimming cost V 6 bases and J 0 bases; bases outside gene matches: 13. Germline V gene sequence: CDR1 MNHEY, CDR2 SMNVEV (reference sequence). The CDR3 here is CASRGLVGPPLSYEQYF. In DNA, the CDR3 is TGTGCCAGCAGGGGACTAGTTGGGCCCCCCCTCTCCTACGAGCAGTACTTC.

The sample holds one count of this clone. The chain has TRBV11-2 and TRBJ2-7, with TRBD1 as a possible D gene (6 bases). Trimming left V 4 bases short and J 4 bases short, with 14 bases between. CDR1 and CDR2 (germline): SGHAT, FQNNGV. This CDR3 is 14 amino acids long. The CDR3 DNA reads as TGTGCCAGCAGCTCGACCGGGACATCGTACGAGCAGTACTTC. It yields the protein CASSSTGTSYEQYF.

V gene TRBV21-1 combines with J gene TRBJ1-4; the table's D call TRBD1 went unverified against the DNA. TRBV21-1 is described as a pseudogene. This CDR3 has 14 residues. CDR3 bases: TGTGCCAGCAGGGGAAGTGACAGAATAAGAAAACTGTTTTTT. The encoded protein is CASRGSDRIRKLFF.

J is TRBJ2-7 and V is TRBV19; the match to TRBD2 covers 10 bases. The J segment lost 0 bases and the V segment lost 8 bases, leaving 7 bases of the junction unmatched. Germline V lookup: CDR1 LNHDA, CDR2 SQIVND (reference sequence). The CDR3 covers 15 residues. The CDR3 spells CASSRLAGSSYEQYF. CDR3 nucleotide sequence: TGTGCCAGTTCTAGACTAGCGGGTAGCTCCTACGAGCAGTACTTC.